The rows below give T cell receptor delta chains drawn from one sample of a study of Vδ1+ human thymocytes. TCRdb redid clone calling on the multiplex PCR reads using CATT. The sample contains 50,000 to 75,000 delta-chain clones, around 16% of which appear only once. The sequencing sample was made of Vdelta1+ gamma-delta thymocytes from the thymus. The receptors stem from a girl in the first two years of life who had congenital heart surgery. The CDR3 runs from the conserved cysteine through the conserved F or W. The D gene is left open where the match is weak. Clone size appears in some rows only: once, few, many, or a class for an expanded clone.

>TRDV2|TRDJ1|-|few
TGTGCCTGTGACACCGCAAACCTAAACGTACTGGGAGGAAATAAACTCATCTTT
CACDTANLNVLGGNKLIF
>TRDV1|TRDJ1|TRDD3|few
TGTGCTCTTGGGGAACTCCGGGGTAATGAGAGTACCACTGGGGGATTGACCACCGATAAACTCATCTTT
CALGELRGNESTTGGLTTDKLIF
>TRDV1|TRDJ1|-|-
TGTGCTCTTGGGGAACTTTTCGGGGCCCAACCCGATAAACTCATCTTT
CALGELFGAQPDKLIF
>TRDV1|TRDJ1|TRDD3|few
TGTGCTCTTGGGGTTCCAACGGTCCCCTCCCCCATAAGGGATACATCGGGTACCTACACCGATAAACTCATCTTT
CALGVPTVPSPIRDTSGTYTDKLIF
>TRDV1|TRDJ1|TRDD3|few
TGTGCTCTTGGGGAACGCCCCTGGGGGATCCCATTTTACACCGATAAACTCATCTTT
CALGERPWGIPFYTDKLIF
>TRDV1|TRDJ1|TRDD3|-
TGTGCTCTTGGGGAAGGGTCCTGGGGGATACGGGGAGACACCGATAAACTCATCTTT
CALGEGSWGIRGDTDKLIF
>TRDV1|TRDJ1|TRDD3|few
TGTGCTCTTGGGAACTGGGGGATGGTCTACACCGATAAACTCATCTTT
CALGNWGMVYTDKLIF
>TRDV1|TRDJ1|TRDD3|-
TGTGCTCTTGGGAATATAAGGACCACTATGGTGGGGGATACCGGCGATAAACTCATCTTT
CALGNIRTTMVGDTGDKLIF
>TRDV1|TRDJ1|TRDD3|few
TGTGCTCTTGGGGAGTCTTCCCATGGGGGACCACTTACCGATAAACTCATCTTT
CALGESSHGGPLTDKLIF
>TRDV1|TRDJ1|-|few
TGTGCTCTTGGGGAGTTTCCCTCCGTCCCCGAGTCCACCGATAAACTCATCTTT
CALGEFPSVPESTDKLIF
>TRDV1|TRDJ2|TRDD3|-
TGTGCTCTTGGGGAACTCAATCAAGTACTGGGGGATCGGCTCTTCTTT
CALGELNQVLGDRLFF
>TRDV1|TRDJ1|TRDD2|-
TGTGCTCTTGGGGACCCGGGGACCCCTTCCTACCGGGGGATCCTTGATAAACTCATCTTT
CALGDPGTPSYRGILDKLIF
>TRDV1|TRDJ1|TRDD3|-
TGTGCTCTTGGGGGATGGGGGATCCTGTACACCGATAAACTCATCTTT
CALGGWGILYTDKLIF
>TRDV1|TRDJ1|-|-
TGTGCTCTTGGGGAACATAAGGACGTACTGGGTTTATTTGGGTACACCGATAAACTCATCTTT
CALGEHKDVLGLFGYTDKLIF
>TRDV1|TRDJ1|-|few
TGTGCTCTTGGGGAACTCTACGGACCTGCAGAGTACACCGATAAACTCATCTTT
CALGELYGPAEYTDKLIF
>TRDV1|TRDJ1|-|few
TGTGCTCTTGGGGAACTTAAAGGATCGGGCCGTTACACCGATAAACTCATCTTT
CALGELKGSGRYTDKLIF
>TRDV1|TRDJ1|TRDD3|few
TGTGCTCTGGTTTGTCCGGACTGGGGGATACTAAAGTACACCGATAAACTCATCTTT
CALVCPDWGILKYTDKLIF
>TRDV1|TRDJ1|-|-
TGTGCTCTTGGGGAACTATCTCTTCCCCCCAGGTACACCGATAAACTCATCTTT
CALGELSLPPRYTDKLIF
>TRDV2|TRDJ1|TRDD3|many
TGTGCCTGTGACACCCTACGGTGGGGGATTCGGGGGAAACTCATCTTT
CACDTLRWGIRGKLIF
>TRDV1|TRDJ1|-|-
TGTGCTCTTGGGGATACCCAACCTTCCTACCCCAACCCCCGGGGGATACGGGGCGATAAACTCATCTTT
CALGDTQPSYPNPRGIRGDKLIF
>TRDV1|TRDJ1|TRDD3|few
TGTGCTCTTGGGGAACGAAAAACCCTACCGTTCCTGGGGGTCATTACCGATAAACTCATCTTT
CALGERKTLPFLGVITDKLIF
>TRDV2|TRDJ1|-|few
TGTGCCTGTGCCGTCGGGGGGGGCACCGATAAACTCATCTTT
CACAVGGGTDKLIF
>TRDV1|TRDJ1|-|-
TGTGCTCTTGGGGAGTGGTACCGTCCGGTCGTTCACACCGATAAACTCATCTTT
CALGEWYRPVVHTDKLIF
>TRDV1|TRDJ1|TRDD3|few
TGTGCTCTTGGGGTACCCCTCGATTTGGGATACGCTGCGTGGTCCACCGATAAACTCATCTTT
CALGVPLDLGYAAWSTDKLIF
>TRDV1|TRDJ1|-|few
TGTGCTCTTGGGGATGGAGCGCTCCAGGGACCCCCCGATAAACTCATCTTT
CALGDGALQGPPDKLIF
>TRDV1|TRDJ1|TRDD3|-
TGTGCTCTTGGGAATTGCCTAGCTACTGGGGACGGCAGCCGCCGCGATAAACTCATCTTT
CALGNCLATGDGSRRDKLIF
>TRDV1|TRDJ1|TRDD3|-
TGTGCTCTTGGGGAACTCCCGTACTCGTTAGGTGGTGGGGGATCCACCGATAAACTCATCTTT
CALGELPYSLGGGGSTDKLIF
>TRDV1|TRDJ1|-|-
TGTGCTCTTGGGGAAGGTGGGATCTGGACGGGGGGTTACGCAGAGCTCATCTTT
CALGEGGIWTGGYAELIF
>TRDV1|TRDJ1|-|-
TGTGCTCTTGGGGAACCGTTCTTACGAAGGGGATACACCGATAAACTCATCTTT
CALGEPFLRRGYTDKLIF
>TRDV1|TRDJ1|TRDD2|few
TGTGCTCTTGGGGAGTGTTCCTACGAGGTTATTTACACCGATAAACTCATCTTT
CALGECSYEVIYTDKLIF
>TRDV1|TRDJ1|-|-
TGTGCTCTTGGGGAACCCCCTACGGGGTCGACTAAGTACACCGATAAACTCATCTTT
CALGEPPTGSTKYTDKLIF
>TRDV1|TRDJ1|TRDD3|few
TGTGCTCTTGGCGATGATCCTCGGGGGGATACGCCGTACACCGATAAACTCATCTTT
CALGDDPRGDTPYTDKLIF
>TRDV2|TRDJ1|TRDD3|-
TGTGCCTGTGACACCGAGGTCCTACTGGGGGATAATGAACTCATCTTT
CACDTEVLLGDNELIF
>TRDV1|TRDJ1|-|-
TGTGCTCTTGGGGAAAGCTCCTACGCCGGGTGGGCCGATAAACTCATCTTT
CALGESSYAGWADKLIF
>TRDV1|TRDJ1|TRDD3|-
TGTGCTCTTGGGGAATCCCATCCCACGTTACGGGGGGATCCCTGCACCGATAAACTCATCTTT
CALGESHPTLRGDPCTDKLIF
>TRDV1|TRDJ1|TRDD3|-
TGTGCTCTTGGGGAACGGACCCTACGCAAATCAAGTACTGGGGGATATTCCACCGATAAACTCATCTTT
CALGERTLRKSSTGGYSTDKLIF
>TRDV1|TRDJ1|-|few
TGTGCTCTTGGGGAATATATTCCGCTGGGGACGCGGGCGTTCACCGATAAACTCATCTTT
CALGEYIPLGTRAFTDKLIF
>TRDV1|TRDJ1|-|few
TGTGCTCTTGGGGAACGGAATAATGGGACCTACACCGATAAACTCATCTTT
CALGERNNGTYTDKLIF
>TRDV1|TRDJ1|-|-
TGTGCTCTTGGGGTGATAGATTACACCGATAAACTCATCTTT
CALGVIDYTDKLIF
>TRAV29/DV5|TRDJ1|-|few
TGTGCCGCAAGCGCGGGGACCGTCTTCGAAGATAAACTCATCTTT
CAASAGTVFEDKLIF
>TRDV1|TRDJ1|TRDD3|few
TGTGCTCTTGGGGGTTCCTACATGACTGGGGGACCTCCTTATAAACTCATCTTT
CALGGSYMTGGPPYKLIF
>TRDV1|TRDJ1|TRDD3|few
TGTGCTCTTGGGAACATCCCCGAGCCTCGACCTTCTCGTGGGGGATACCCAAAACTCATCTTT
CALGNIPEPRPSRGGYPKLIF
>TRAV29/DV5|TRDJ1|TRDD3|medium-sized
TGTGCAGCAAGCCCTTTAAAGGGGGATACAGGAACCGATAAACTCATCTTT
CAASPLKGDTGTDKLIF
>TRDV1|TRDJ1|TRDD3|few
TGTGCTCTTGGGGAACTAAACCGAAACGACGTACTGGGGTTGGGAAACGATAAACTCATCTTT
CALGELNRNDVLGLGNDKLIF
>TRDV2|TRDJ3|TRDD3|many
TGTGCCTGTGATCGTGAAACAGTCAGAAATGGGGGATCCGGCTCCTGGGACACCCGACAGATGTTTTTC
CACDRETVRNGGSGSWDTRQMFF
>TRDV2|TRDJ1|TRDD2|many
TGTGCCTGTGACACCGGTATTCCTACCCCAGTTACTCAGTACACCGATAAACTCATCTTT
CACDTGIPTPVTQYTDKLIF
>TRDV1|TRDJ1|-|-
TGTGCTCTTGGGGGCCTACGCCCAAGGGGAGAAGGGACCGATAAACTCATCTTT
CALGGLRPRGEGTDKLIF
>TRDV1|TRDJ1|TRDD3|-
TGTGCTCTTGGGGACCCCCCACCTACAGTACTGGGGGATAGGAAACTCATCTTT
CALGDPPPTVLGDRKLIF